This TCR beta chain comes out of a study of T-cell memory formation after mild COVID-19. For the study at large: There were largely donor-specific TCR clusters.

CDR3 size: 16 residues. Germline values: CDR1 SEHNR, CDR2 FQNEAQ (reference sequence). Trimming removed 4 bases from V and 4 bases from J, with 19 bases in between. This clonotype came up a few times. MiXCR, applied by TCRdb to the 5' RACE reads, yields one record per CDR3 protein. The table has about 560,000 distinct CDR3 sequences, approximately 21% seen once. The source of this sequence is an adult woman who had mild COVID-19 (a few samples of this study predate the infection). Cell type and time point are not known. This sequence joins TRBV7-9 and TRBJ1-1; D might be TRBD1 (6 bases). Sequenced: PBMCs or a T cell subset sorted from them (not recorded which). The DNA for the CDR3 is TGTGCCAGCAGCTCTGACAGACCCCTCAGGGGCACTGAAGCTTTCTTT. This codes for CASSSDRPLRGTEAFF.